The entry below gives a single T cell receptor (beta chain) sequence along with its context. The antigen it binds to is not known. Base quality data are lacking; no much larger clone is found one base away. Germline trimming: 7 bases from V, 1 base from J; junction bases outside gene matches: 8. Measured from the cysteine to the phenylalanine, the CDR3 is 16 residues long. Kept here is only the CDR3 DNA, which spans 48 bases and is read in frame from base 1. Reading the germline V gene gives CDR1 SGHTA and CDR2 FQGNSA. In the study, sorted CD4+ and CD8+ blood T cells from patients with severe aplastic anemia and from healthy subjects underwent deep sequencing of TCR repertoires. Ficoll-Paque density gradient centrifugation was used to isolate peripheral blood mononuclear cells. CD4+ and CD8+ T cells were sorted by FACS or magnetic beads before DNA extraction. Genomic DNA was used as template for profiling of TCR beta VDJ combinations and CDR3 sequences. An Illumina HiSeq 2000 was the platform used for TCR repertoire sequencing. On the authors' methods: TRBV/TRBJ rearrangement plots, CDR3 size and DJ length profiles, and Simpson's diversity index were used to evaluate the repertoires. Whichever DNA sequence was most abundant in the deep sequencing data was defined as the immunodominant clone. CDR3 amino acid sequences were screened for sharing across subjects and compared with published repertoires and the VDJdb database. TCRdb redid the processing of the public reads, applying fastp at Q25 and MiXCR, and retained in-frame beta chains. Rows are unified per CDR3 protein, each entry keeping the most common DNA and genes. These V and J calls originate from TCRdb's pipeline instead of the authors' own analysis. For this sample the table gives about 420,000 distinct CDR3 sequences, of which approximately 70% were detected only once. The leading ten clones occupy approximately 3.8% of the sample.

This record belongs to a study of CD8+CD57+ T cells in acquired aplastic anemia (dated by TCRdb to between 2017 and 2018). Regarding the complete study: DNA extracted from sorted CD4+ and CD8+ cells had a mean of approximately 3.4 ug, with a range of roughly 0.19 to 27.4 ug. Mean read counts for healthy donor samples were 9 million to 10.8 million for CD4+ cells and under 14 million for CD8+ cells. The paper's findings and limits, for the study overall: Between patients and healthy controls, no significant difference in CD8+ Simpson's diversity was found (P=0.060). Although 25 to 30 CD8+ CDR3 sequences were shared by patients and controls, these sequences appeared highly expressed in patients and within the immunodominant clones of patients.

Recombination connected TRBV7-2 to TRBJ1-5, with TRBD1 matching 9 junction bases. Sequenced: sorted CD4+, CD8+, or CD8+CD57+ T cells (not recorded which) from PBMCs. This sequence originates from a human donor in good health, serving as a control. CDR3 region: CASTRGTGTSNQPQHF. The nucleotide sequence reads TGTGCCAGCACCCGAGGGACAGGGACGAGCAATCAGCCCCAGCATTTT.